These 7 T cell receptor beta chains were all obtained from the same sample, sequenced in a study of glioma-infiltrating T cells after dendritic cell vaccination. Sequencing was performed with immunoSEQ multiplex PCR; in TCRdb, only in-frame clones are kept and a portion is missing. In the table there are about 73,000 clones, around 80% of which are singletons. Sequenced here: blood, sampled before dendritic cell vaccination. The receptors come from a human donor with glioblastoma.

The gene calls are TRBV7-2 and TRBJ2-7; 8 bases align to TRBD1. After removal of 1 base from V and 3 bases from J, the junction contained 5 bases not matched to a gene. The length of the CDR3 is 15 residues. Germline CDR1 reads SGHTA; CDR2 reads FQGNSA. CDR3 residues: CASSLDRGIGYEQYF. The CDR3 DNA reads as TGTGCCAGCAGCTTAGACAGGGGGATAGGCTACGAGCAGTACTTC.

CDR3 sequence (DNA): TGTGCCAGCAGTTACTCGACCGGTAGCACCTACGAGCAGTACTTC. This gives the protein CASSYSTGSTYEQYF. V gene TRBV6-5 combines with J gene TRBJ2-7; D call uncertain. This CDR3 is 15 amino acids long. The ends were cut back, 0 bases at V and 2 bases at J, with 11 bases in the middle. Germline CDR1 is MNHEY and CDR2 is SVGAGI.

The rearrangement joins TRBV5-1 to TRBJ2-7; maybe TRBD1 (5 bases). CDR1 is SGHRS and CDR2 is YFSETQ in the germline V gene. The CDR3 sequence is 14 residues long. Trimming pared 0 bases from V and 6 bases from J, leaving 13 bases between. The chain's CDR3 is CASSLGPGYSEQYF. The CDR3 DNA reads TGCGCCAGCAGCTTGGGTCCAGGGTATAGCGAGCAGTACTTC.

The chain combines TRBV5-1 with TRBJ2-1, with a possible D match to TRBD1 (5 bases). The CDR3 covers 16 residues. CDR1 SGHRS and CDR2 YFSETQ come from the germline V gene. V was shortened by 4 bases and J by 0 bases, with 14 bases between the two germline ends. CDR3 region: CASSPRGDSSYNEQFF. CDR3 bases: TGCGCCAGCAGCCCCAGAGGAGACAGCTCCTACAATGAGCAGTTCTTC.

The rearrangement joins TRBV5-1 to TRBJ2-6; D is unresolved. Germline V gene lookup returns CDR1 SGHRS and CDR2 YFSETQ. Trimming removed 6 bases at V and 0 bases at J, with 10 bases between. The CDR3 has 15 residues. CDR3 sequence: CASTAEGSGANVLTF. The DNA of the CDR3 is TGCGCCAGCACGGCGGAAGGCTCTGGGGCCAACGTCCTGACTTTC.

The chain joins TRBV6-5 to TRBJ2-3, with TRBD2 as a possible D gene (5 bases). The germline V gene has CDR1 MNHEY and CDR2 SVGAGI. The V and J ends lost 6 bases and 1 base respectively, with 8 bases between them. This CDR3 contains 13 residues. As DNA, the CDR3 is TGTGCCAGCAGCACCGGGGGCACAGATACGCAGTATTTT. This codes for CASSTGGTDTQYF.

The gene calls are TRBV13 and TRBJ2-2; the match to TRBD2 covers 16 bases. V dropped 5 bases and J dropped 3; count of bases not matched to a gene: 3. CDR1 is PRHDT and CDR2 is FYEKMQ in the germline V gene (reference sequence). The length of the CDR3 is 17 residues. The CDR3 coding sequence is TGTGCCAGCAGCCCGGGACTAGCGGGAGGGCACACCGGGGAGCTGTTTTTT. Its protein product is CASSPGLAGGHTGELFF.